These 32 T cell receptor beta chains originate from one sample sequenced in a study of blood T cell repertoires in COVID-19. Sequencing used immunoSEQ multiplex PCR; TCRdb keeps in-frame clones, though not all of them. The sample holds about 170,000 clones, around 84% seen once. Sequencing was done on a sample of peripheral blood. The receptors were sampled from a woman aged 80 or over with COVID-19, enrolled during active disease.

The rearrangement uses TRBV24-1 and TRBJ2-2, with 7 bases matching TRBD2. Unmatched junction bases numbered 9, after V lost 0 bases and J lost 6 bases. Germline V CDR1 and CDR2: KGHDR, SFDVKD. The CDR3 totals 17 residues. This chain's CDR3 is CATSDLVTSSSAGELFF. The CDR3 nucleotides read TGTGCCACCAGTGATTTGGTGACTAGCTCCTCCGCCGGGGAGCTGTTTTTT.

V is TRBV4-3 and J is TRBJ1-2; 9 bases are a match to TRBD1. CDR1 is LGHNA, CDR2 YSLEER, per germline. Germline trimming cut 0 bases from V and 14 bases from J; bases unmatched to any gene: 13. The length of the CDR3 is 15 residues. For the CDR3, the DNA is TGCGCCAGCAGCCAAGATCCCCGGGACAGGGAACACGGGACCTTC. It encodes CASSQDPRDREHGTF.

This chain connects TRBV6-5 to TRBJ1-5; D is unclear. The V end lost 0 bases, the J end lost 5 bases, and 11 bases lay between the germline ends. CDR3 length: 15 amino acids. From germline, CDR1 is MNHEY and CDR2 SVGAGI. The CDR3 region is CASSYSGEGYQPQHF. Written as DNA, the CDR3 is TGTGCCAGCAGTTACTCCGGGGAAGGGTATCAGCCCCAGCATTTT.

Written as DNA, the CDR3 is TGTGCCAGCAGCTCGGGGGGTAGCACCGGGGAGCTGTTTTTT. Residues: CASSSGGSTGELFF. J is TRBJ2-2 and V is TRBV5-8; 7 nucleotides line up with TRBD2. The CDR3 loop spans 14 amino acids. CDR1 SGHTS and CDR2 YDEGEE come from the germline V gene. After removal of 3 bases from V and 4 bases from J, the junction contained 3 bases not matched to a gene.

CDR3 sequence: CASSFSSGRASDTQYF. In nucleotides, the CDR3 is TGCGCCAGCAGCTTCAGCAGCGGGAGAGCATCAGATACGCAGTATTTT. The chain employs TRBV5-1 and TRBJ2-3; 8 nucleotides align to TRBD2. With V trimmed by 2 bases and J by 4 bases, 9 bases remained unmatched. The CDR3 is 16 residues long. The germline V gene encodes CDR1 SGHRS and CDR2 YFSETQ.

J is TRBJ2-7 and V is TRBV5-1, with D possibly being TRBD2 (6 bases). Trimming took off 1 base at V and 6 bases at J, with 11 bases between the two ends. Germline loops: CDR1 SGHRS, CDR2 YFSETQ. This CDR3 comprises 13 residues. CDR3 nucleotide sequence: TGCGCCAGCAGCTTGAGCGGGTTCACCGAGCAGTACTTC. As protein: CASSLSGFTEQYF.

The rearrangement uses TRBV11-3 and TRBJ2-1; D gene ambiguous. The CDR3 contains 13 residues. Germline-derived CDR1 and CDR2 are SGHNT and YENEEA. Trimming stripped 3 bases from V and 9 bases from J, with 12 bases between. CDR3 region: CASSFTSLSEQFF. The CDR3 bases are TGTGCCAGCAGCTTTACCTCCCTCAGTGAGCAGTTCTTC. The entire variable domain, with the rest obtained from reference TRBV11-3 and TRBJ2-1, is as follows: EAGVVQSPRYKIIEKKQPVAFWCNPISGHNTLYWYLQNLGQGPELLIRYENEEAVDDSQLPKDRFSAERLKGVDSTLKIQPAELGDSAVYLCASSFTSLSEQFFGPGTRLTVL.

V and J are TRBV6-5 and TRBJ2-2, with TRBD1 matching over 7 bases. J was trimmed by 5 bases and V by 8 bases; bases with no gene match: 8. The germline V gene has CDR1 MNHEY and CDR2 SVGAGI. This CDR3 has 14 residues. CDR3 region: CASLPTGLTGELFF. The CDR3 DNA is TGTGCCAGCCTCCCGACAGGGTTAACCGGGGAGCTGTTTTTT.

The CDR3 sequence is CASSLGDSNSPLHF. CDR3 nucleotide sequence: TGTGCCAGCAGCTTAGGGGACAGCAATTCACCCCTCCACTTT. V gene TRBV13 combines with J gene TRBJ1-6; a possible D gene is TRBD1 (6 bases). Trimming pared 0 bases from V and 7 bases from J, leaving 7 bases between. Germline lookup yields CDR1 PRHDT and CDR2 FYEKMQ (reference sequence). The CDR3 has 14 amino acids.

The chain joins TRBV6-2 or TRBV6-3 to TRBJ2-3; unclear D gene. In germline, CDR1 is MNHEY, CDR2 SVGEGT. The CDR3 has 13 residues. The ends were cut back, 6 bases at V and 3 bases at J, with 10 bases in the middle. The CDR3 DNA follows: TGTGCCAGCAGCCTTGCCGGGACAGATACGCAGTATTTT. Its protein is CASSLAGTDTQYF.

The count of this clone is one. The V gene is TRBV7-9, the J gene TRBJ2-3; the D is unclear. Germline V CDR1 and CDR2: SEHNR, FQNEAQ (reference sequence). The CDR3 is 14 residues long. Trimming shortened V by 3 bases and J by 2 bases, and 9 bases separated the two germline ends. DNA for the CDR3: TGTGCCAGCAGCTTCGCGGCTCTCACAGATACGCAGTATTTT. This codes for CASSFAALTDTQYF.

The CDR3 here is CASSFLPAQGSNQPQHF. CDR3 DNA: TGTGCCAGCAGTTTCCTGCCCGCACAGGGAAGCAATCAGCCCCAGCATTTT. The chain uses TRBV28 and TRBJ1-5; tentative D call: TRBD1 (6 bases). Per germline, CDR1 MDHEN and CDR2 SYDVKM. Between the trimmed V and J ends, which lost 3 bases and 1 base, there was a span of 16 bases. There are 17 residues in the CDR3.

The chain uses TRBV4-1 and TRBJ1-2; 9 bases are shared with TRBD1. V lost 3 bases and J lost 2; bases outside the gene matches: 4. CDR3 length equals 15 residues. CDR1 and CDR2 from the germline V gene are MGHRA and YSYEKL. CDR3 bases: TGCGCCAGCAGCCAGGGGACAGGGCGAAACTATGGCTACACCTTC. Protein sequence: CASSQGTGRNYGYTF.

In this sample, this clone turned up once. The chain carries TRBV19 and TRBJ1-5, with TRBD1 matching 7 bases. J gave up 2 bases and V 2 bases, and 0 bases lay outside the gene matches. The CDR3 length is 14 residues. Germline V CDR1 and CDR2: LNHDA, SQIVND (reference sequence). As DNA, the CDR3 is TGTGCCAGTAGTATACAGGGGGGCAATCAGCCCCAGCATTTT. Encoded protein: CASSIQGGNQPQHF. Together with reference TRBV19 and TRBJ1-5, the CDR3 gives the full variable domain: DGGITQSPKYLFRKEGQNVTLSCEQNLNHDAMYWYRQDPGQGLRLIYYSQIVNDFQKGDIAEGYSVSREKKESFPLTVTSAQKNPTAFYLCASSIQGGNQPQHFGDGTRLSIL.

This clone has a handful of counts. This chain links TRBV7-2 with TRBJ2-7; 11 bases map to TRBD2. Germline-derived CDR1 and CDR2 are SGHTA and FQGNSA. This CDR3 has 14 amino acids. V shed 4 bases and J 2 bases; nucleotides not matched to a gene: 1. The CDR3 DNA reads as TGTGCCAGCAGCTCTAGCGGGGGGACCTACGAGCAGTACTTC. Translation gives CASSSSGGTYEQYF. Looking up the rest from reference TRBV7-2 and TRBJ2-7 gives the full variable domain: GAGVSQSPSNKVTEKGKDVELRCDPISGHTALYWYRQSLGQGLEFLIYFQGNSAPDKSGLPSDRFSAERTGGSVSTLTIQRTQQEDSAVYLCASSSSGGTYEQYFGPGTRLTVT.

The V and J genes are TRBV20-1 and TRBJ1-5; D gene unclear. The germline CDR1 and CDR2 sequences are DFQATT and SNEGSKA (reference sequence). The CDR3 runs 16 residues. V lost 3 bases and J lost 2, with 17 bases in between. In DNA form, the CDR3 reads TGCAGTGCTAGTCCTTTGTTAGCGGCGGGCAATCAGCCCCAGCATTTT. The encoded protein is CSASPLLAAGNQPQHF.

In its sample, this clone was seen once. CDR3 DNA sequence: TGTGCCAGCAGGACAGTCAACTATGGCTACACCTTC. Its translation is CASRTVNYGYTF. The J gene is TRBJ1-2, the V gene TRBV28, with D perhaps TRBD1 (5 bases). This CDR3 is 12 amino acids long. V lost 6 bases and J lost 2, with 7 bases in between. CDR1 and CDR2 from the germline V gene are MDHEN and SYDVKM.

This chain links TRBV27 with TRBJ1-6; no definite D call. Germline V CDR1 and CDR2: MNHEY, SMNVEV (reference sequence). Deletions cut 4 bases from V and 6 bases from J, with 16 bases between. This CDR3 contains 16 residues. Here the CDR3 DNA reads TGTGCCAGCAGTTCTCCGTCCGAGGATCCTAATTCACCCCTCCACTTT. Its translation is CASSSPSEDPNSPLHF.

V usage is TRBV28 and J usage is TRBJ1-5; D remains unclear. V lost 9 bases, J lost 4 bases, and 10 bases lay in between. This CDR3 comprises 12 residues. Germline values: CDR1 MDHEN, CDR2 SYDVKM. The CDR3 reads CASRRGNQPQHF. CDR3 in DNA: TGTGCCAGTCGAAGAGGTAATCAGCCCCAGCATTTT.

This chain uses TRBV28 with TRBJ1-4, with D perhaps matching TRBD1 (6 bases). The CDR3 consists of 17 residues. The germline V gene encodes CDR1 MDHEN and CDR2 SYDVKM. Trimming stripped 4 bases from V and 0 bases from J, with 15 bases between. The CDR3 here is CASSSPRAGATNEKLFF. The CDR3 DNA reads as TGTGCCAGCAGTTCCCCCAGGGCAGGGGCAACTAATGAAAAACTGTTTTTT.

This chain uses TRBV5-4 with TRBJ2-1, with D perhaps matching TRBD2 (5 bases). The CDR3 runs to 11 residues. V was trimmed by 2 bases and J by 10 bases, leaving 7 bases between them. Germline-derived CDR1 and CDR2 are SGHNT and YYREEE (reference sequence). The CDR3 here is CASSLRGEQFF. CDR3 DNA sequence: TGTGCCAGCAGCTTACGGGGAGAGCAGTTCTTC.

V usage is TRBV19 and J usage is TRBJ2-1; TRBD2 agrees at 8 bases. Trimming removed 1 base from V and 8 bases from J; junction bases left unmatched: 7. In germline, CDR1 is LNHDA, CDR2 SQIVND (reference sequence). The CDR3 runs 15 residues. CDR3 in amino acids: CASSIGAGGRDEQFF. The CDR3 DNA reads as TGTGCCAGTAGTATAGGCGCGGGAGGCCGTGATGAGCAGTTCTTC.

The chain links TRBV7-2 to TRBJ2-2, with a weak D call TRBD1 (6 bases). The CDR3 has 12 amino acids. Trimming left V 6 bases short and J 8 bases short, with 10 bases between. Germline V gene lookup returns CDR1 SGHTA and CDR2 FQGNSA. The CDR3 DNA reads TGTGCCAGCAGTACCGGGACAGGGGAGCTGTTTTTT. It is translated as CASSTGTGELFF.

The genes are TRBV7-2 and TRBJ1-2; TRBD1 matches 7 bases. J gave up 8 bases and V 5 bases, and 11 bases lay outside the gene matches. Germline loops: CDR1 SGHTA, CDR2 FQGNSA. There are 14 residues in the CDR3. The CDR3 DNA reads as TGTGCCAGCAGCCAGCCCTTCACAGGGGACGGCTACACCTTC. Translated, it gives CASSQPFTGDGYTF.

This clone was seen more than once but under ten times. J is TRBJ1-2 and V is TRBV27; D uncertain. Trimming cost V 6 bases and J 8 bases, with 16 bases left between them. CDR3 length: 13 residues. The germline V gene has CDR1 MNHEY and CDR2 SMNVEV (reference sequence). The CDR3 protein is CASRSAVQAGYTF. CDR3 DNA: TGTGCCAGCAGGAGCGCCGTCCAAGCGGGCTACACCTTC.

The chain recombines TRBV6-6 with TRBJ2-5; 8 bases match TRBD1. Trimming at V came to 6 bases and at J to 0 bases, leaving 9 bases not matched to a gene. The CDR3 consists of 16 residues. The germline CDR1 and CDR2 sequences are MNHNY and SVGAGI (reference sequence). The CDR3 protein is CASSRGQGKYQETQYF. The CDR3, as DNA: TGTGCCAGCAGCCGAGGACAGGGAAAGTACCAAGAGACCCAGTACTTC.

V and J are TRBV28 and TRBJ1-1; tentative D call: TRBD1 (6 bases). V gave up 11 bases and J gave up 1 base, with 14 bases separating them. The CDR3 runs to 13 residues. The germline CDR1 and CDR2 sequences are MDHEN and SYDVKM. As DNA, the CDR3 is TGTGCCGGAAACAGGGAAAGGAACACTGAAGCTTTCTTT. The encoded protein is CAGNRERNTEAFF.

The sample holds a few counts of this clone. CDR3 nucleotides: TGTGCCAGCAGTTTATCAGCGCCGGGGGCAACTAATGAAAAACTGTTTTTT. This encodes CASSLSAPGATNEKLFF. This chain links TRBV27 with TRBJ1-4; a possible D gene is TRBD1 (5 bases). The V gene lost 0 bases and the J gene lost 0 bases, with 11 bases spanning the gap. This CDR3 has 17 amino acids. Germline assignment: CDR1 MNHEY and CDR2 SMNVEV (reference sequence).

In this sample, this clone turned up many times. Other DNA sequences from this sample encode an identical CDR3 as well. The J gene is TRBJ1-5, the V gene TRBV27; no definite D call. CDR3 length: 14 residues. Trimming stripped 2 bases from V and 2 bases from J, with 7 bases between. Germline lookup yields CDR1 MNHEY and CDR2 SMNVEV (reference sequence). The CDR3 loop reads CASSLKGGNQPQHF. The DNA of the CDR3 is TGTGCCAGCAGTTTAAAGGGAGGCAATCAGCCCCAGCATTTT.

This rearrangement joins TRBV24-1 to TRBJ1-1, with D possibly being TRBD1 (5 bases). This CDR3 is 13 amino acids long. Germline lookup yields CDR1 KGHDR and CDR2 SFDVKD. V was clipped by 7 bases and J by 1 base, with 9 bases between them. The CDR3 here is CATRVRENTEAFF. The CDR3 nucleotides read TGTGCCACCAGGGTCAGGGAGAACACTGAAGCTTTCTTT.

This rearrangement joins TRBV5-1 to TRBJ2-7, with TRBD1 matching over 12 bases. This CDR3 has 14 residues. Germline CDR1 and CDR2: SGHRS and YFSETQ. Losses at the gene ends were 4 bases for V and 6 bases for J; bases not matched to a gene: 5. The CDR3 region is CASSGGTGGREQYF. Written as DNA, the CDR3 is TGCGCCAGCAGCGGCGGGACAGGGGGCCGCGAGCAGTACTTC.

This clone appeared a single time. This chain joins TRBV4-2 and TRBJ1-2; D is ambiguous. The germline V and J ends were trimmed by 0 bases and 8 bases, with 22 bases remaining between them. From germline, CDR1 is LGHNA and CDR2 YNFKEQ. CDR3 length: 17 amino acids. CDR3 region: CASSQDGLSQSPEGYTF. Here the CDR3 DNA reads TGTGCCAGCAGCCAAGATGGTCTGTCACAGAGCCCAGAGGGCTACACCTTC.